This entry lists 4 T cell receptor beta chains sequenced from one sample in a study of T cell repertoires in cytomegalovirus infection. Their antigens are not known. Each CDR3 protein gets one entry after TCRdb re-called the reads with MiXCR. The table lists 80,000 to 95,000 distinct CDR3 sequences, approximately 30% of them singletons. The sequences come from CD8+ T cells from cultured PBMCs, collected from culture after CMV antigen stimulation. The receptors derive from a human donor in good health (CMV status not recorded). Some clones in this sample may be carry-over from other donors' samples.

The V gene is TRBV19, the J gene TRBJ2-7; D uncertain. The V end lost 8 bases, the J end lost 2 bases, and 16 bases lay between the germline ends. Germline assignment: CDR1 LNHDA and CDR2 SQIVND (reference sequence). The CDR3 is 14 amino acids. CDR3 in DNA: TGTGCCAGTTCCGAGGTAGGCACCCCCTACGAGCAGTACTTC. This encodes CASSEVGTPYEQYF.

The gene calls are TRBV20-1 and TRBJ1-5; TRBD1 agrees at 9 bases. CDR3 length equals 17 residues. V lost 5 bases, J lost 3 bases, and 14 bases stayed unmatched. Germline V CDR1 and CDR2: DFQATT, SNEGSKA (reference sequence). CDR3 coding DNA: TGCAGTGCTCGACCTATTACAGGGGGCCCCAACAATCAGCCCCAGCATTTT. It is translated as CSARPITGGPNNQPQHF.

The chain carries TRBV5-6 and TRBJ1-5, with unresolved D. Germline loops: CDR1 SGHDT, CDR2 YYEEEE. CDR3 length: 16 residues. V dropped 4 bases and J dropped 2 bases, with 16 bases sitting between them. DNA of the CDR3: TGTGCCAGCAGCAAGTCAGACGGAGGAGGCAATCAGCCCCAGCATTTT. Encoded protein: CASSKSDGGGNQPQHF.

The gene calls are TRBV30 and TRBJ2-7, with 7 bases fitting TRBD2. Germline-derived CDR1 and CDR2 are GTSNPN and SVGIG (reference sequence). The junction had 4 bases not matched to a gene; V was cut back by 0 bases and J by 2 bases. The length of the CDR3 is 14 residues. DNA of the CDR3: TGTGCCTGGAGTGTGTGGGGGGGACCCTACGAGCAGTACTTC. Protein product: CAWSVWGGPYEQYF.